Each of the 21 T cell receptor beta chains below was sequenced from the same sample in a study of OX40 agonist ivuxolimab in advanced cancers. Library prep was done by the immunoSEQ multiplex PCR assay. TCRdb stores this immuneACCESS table with in-frame sequences only. Part of the clones is absent; in the studies checked, under half of the shortfall reflects unresolved V genes, and no reason is known for the rest. The sample data list 50,000 to 70,000 clones, and around 83% of these were observed just once. Roughly 0.6% of the sample rests with the top ten. This specimen consisted of CD4+ or CD8+ T cells sorted from blood, obtained in a trial of the OX40 agonist ivuxolimab. The receptors come from an adult with an advanced solid tumor such as melanoma, head and neck, liver or kidney cancer.

This clone was recorded only once. CDR3 nucleotide sequence: TGTGCCAGCGGCATAGGGACAAGGAACCAAGAGACCCAGTACTTC. Translation: CASGIGTRNQETQYF. This chain connects TRBV5-6 to TRBJ2-5, with D perhaps TRBD1 (6 bases). Germline V gene sequence: CDR1 SGHDT, CDR2 YYEEEE. The CDR3 runs 15 residues. V lost 7 bases and J 0 bases, leaving 16 bases between the germline ends.

This clone has just one count. This chain links TRBV5-4 with TRBJ2-3; no definite D call. The CDR3 is 12 residues long. The V gene's germline CDR1 is SGHNT and CDR2 YYREEE (reference sequence). V lost 2 bases, J lost 4 bases, and 5 bases lay in between. The CDR3 DNA sequence: TGTGCCAGCAGCTTTTATCCAGATACGCAGTATTTT. It translates to CASSFYPDTQYF.

This chain's CDR3 is CASSYWAGGQETQYF. CDR3 bases: TGTGCCAGCAGTTACTGGGCGGGGGGGCAAGAGACCCAGTACTTC. This sequence joins TRBV6-5 and TRBJ2-5; 9 bases agree with TRBD2. The CDR3 has 15 amino acids. The V and J ends lost 1 base and 2 bases, in that order; junction bases with no gene match: 2. In germline, CDR1 is MNHEY, CDR2 SVGAGI.

The J gene is TRBJ2-5, the V gene TRBV11-1; no reliable D call. V dropped 2 bases and J dropped 1 base, with 5 bases sitting between them. Per the germline V gene, CDR1 is SGHAT and CDR2 is FQDESV (reference sequence). The CDR3 totals 13 residues. CDR3 coding DNA: TGTGCCAGCAGCTTATCGTCCCAAGAGACCCAGTACTTC. The encoded protein is CASSLSSQETQYF.

The genes are TRBV5-4 and TRBJ2-5; a possible D gene is TRBD1 (7 bases). Germline loops: CDR1 SGHNT, CDR2 YYREEE (reference sequence). This CDR3 has 17 amino acids. V dropped 3 bases and J dropped 3 bases, with 21 bases sitting between them. In DNA, the CDR3 is TGTGCCAGCAGCTCCCGGAGGGGGCGCAACCGGGAAGAGACCCAGTACTTC. Protein: CASSSRRGRNREETQYF.

The chain combines TRBV18 with TRBJ1-1; D unresolved. This CDR3 region has 15 residues. Germline V gene lookup returns CDR1 KGHSH and CDR2 LQKENI. V lost 1 base and J lost 3, with 12 bases in between. The DNA of the CDR3 is TGTGCCAGCTCACCACGGTACAGAGCCTACACTGAAGCTTTCTTT. Protein: CASSPRYRAYTEAFF.

The V and J genes are TRBV9 and TRBJ2-6, with D perhaps matching TRBD1 (5 bases). Germline CDR1 reads SGDLS; CDR2 reads YYNGEE. The CDR3 sequence is 15 residues long. The V gene lost 4 bases and the J gene lost 2 bases, with 10 bases spanning the gap. CDR3 sequence: CASSPLGAGANVLTF. CDR3 coding DNA: TGTGCCAGCAGCCCTCTAGGGGCTGGGGCCAACGTCCTGACTTTC.

The rearrangement joins TRBV4-2 to TRBJ2-5; D may be TRBD1 (7 bases). The CDR3 covers 14 residues. Trimming removed 0 bases from V and 4 bases from J, with 9 bases in between. CDR1 is LGHNA and CDR2 is YNFKEQ in the germline V gene. The CDR3 is CASSQDQGGETQYF. The CDR3 region has the DNA TGTGCCAGCAGCCAAGATCAGGGGGGAGAGACCCAGTACTTC.

V and J are TRBV5-6 and TRBJ2-5; D not certain. Trimming removed 3 bases at V and 4 bases at J, with 16 bases between. The CDR3 sequence is 15 residues long. Germline CDR1 SGHDT, CDR2 YYEEEE. The CDR3 loop reads CASSWKEQLGETQYF. The CDR3 region has the DNA TGTGCCAGCAGCTGGAAGGAACAGCTCGGAGAGACCCAGTACTTC.

The chain joins TRBV7-2 to TRBJ2-3; TRBD2 matches at 11 bases. Per germline, CDR1 SGHTA and CDR2 FQGNSA. V shed 5 bases and J 2 bases; nucleotides not matched to a gene: 6. The CDR3 runs 16 residues. In nucleotides, the CDR3 is TGTGCCAGCAGCGTCCAACTAGCGGGGGCCACAGATACGCAGTATTTT. Protein product: CASSVQLAGATDTQYF.

There are a few counts of this clone. The chain couples TRBV6-5 to TRBJ1-1, with a possible D match to TRBD1 (5 bases). The CDR3 is made up of 13 amino acids. Germline CDR1 and CDR2: MNHEY and SVGAGI. Trimming removed 0 bases at V and 10 bases at J, with 12 bases between. CDR3 nucleotide sequence: TGTGCCAGCAGTTACTCCTGGGGGAGCGGAGCTTTCTTT. Encoded protein: CASSYSWGSGAFF.

CDR3 amino acids: CASSIVGPPNTGELFF. The CDR3, as DNA: TGTGCCAGTAGTATTGTTGGACCTCCGAACACCGGGGAGCTGTTTTTT. The rearrangement joins TRBV19 to TRBJ2-2; D call uncertain. The CDR3 is 16 amino acids. V lost 3 bases to trimming and J lost 0 bases, with 11 bases between them. Germline CDR1 LNHDA, CDR2 SQIVND (reference sequence).

The chain has TRBV19 and TRBJ1-6; D remains unclear. CDR1 is LNHDA, CDR2 SQIVND, per germline (reference sequence). CDR3 length: 19 residues. V was pared by 3 bases and J by 4 bases, with 22 bases between. The CDR3 is CASSMVFGVRRGYNSPLHF. The CDR3 coding sequence is TGTGCCAGTAGTATGGTTTTTGGGGTCCGGCGAGGATATAATTCACCCCTCCACTTT. The full variable domain, with the rest looked up from reference TRBV19 and TRBJ1-6, is DGGITQSPKYLFRKEGQNVTLSCEQNLNHDAMYWYRQDPGQGLRLIYYSQIVNDFQKGDIAEGYSVSREKKESFPLTVTSAQKNPTAFYLCASSMVFGVRRGYNSPLHFGNGTRLTVT.

The chain couples TRBV10-3 to TRBJ2-2; 7 bases map to TRBD2. V dropped 8 bases and J dropped 4; count of bases not matched to a gene: 16. The CDR3 consists of 17 residues. CDR1 is ENHRY, CDR2 SYGVKD, per germline. The CDR3 sequence: CAIGNPSGREPTGELFF. CDR3 in DNA: TGTGCCATCGGGAATCCAAGTGGGCGGGAGCCCACCGGGGAGCTGTTTTTT.

This clone was observed a few times. The rearrangement joins TRBV2 to TRBJ1-6; tentatively, D is TRBD1 (5 bases). Germline loops: CDR1 SNHLY, CDR2 FYNNEI. The CDR3 is 13 amino acids. V was clipped by 3 bases and J by 12 bases, with 12 bases between them. The CDR3 protein is CASSDGRDQPLHF. CDR3 sequence (DNA): TGTGCCAGCAGTGATGGCAGGGATCAACCCCTCCACTTT.

CDR3 loop: CASRHQGNSYNSPLHF. DNA of the CDR3: TGTGCCAGTCGACATCAGGGGAACTCCTATAATTCACCCCTCCACTTT. V gene TRBV19 combines with J gene TRBJ1-6, with D tentatively TRBD1 (6 bases). Germline V lookup: CDR1 LNHDA, CDR2 SQIVND (reference sequence). The CDR3 contains 16 residues. V lost 8 bases to trimming and J lost 0 bases, with 14 bases between them.

The table lists this clone with a count of one. This chain links TRBV5-4 with TRBJ2-1; no definite D call. The CDR3 length is 14 residues. Trimming removed 0 bases from V and 8 bases from J, with 12 bases in between. Per germline, CDR1 SGHNT and CDR2 YYREEE (reference sequence). The CDR3 is CASSLGVGSDEQFF. In DNA form, the CDR3 reads TGTGCCAGCAGCTTGGGGGTGGGATCGGATGAGCAGTTCTTC. Supplemented by reference TRBV5-4 and TRBJ2-1, the full variable domain reads ETGVTQSPTHLIKTRGQQVTLRCSSQSGHNTVSWYQQALGQGPQFIFQYYREEENGRGNFPPRFSGLQFPNYSSELNVNALELDDSALYLCASSLGVGSDEQFFGPGTRLTVL.

The sample holds one count of this clone. The genes are TRBV4-2 and TRBJ1-5; D is perhaps TRBD1 (5 bases). Trimming took 3 bases from V and 6 from J, leaving 12 bases between them. This CDR3 has 14 amino acids. CDR1 and CDR2 (germline): LGHNA, YNFKEQ. The CDR3 DNA reads TGTGCCAGCAGCCAGGCCCAGGGTGTTCAGCCCCAGCATTTT. This sequence encodes CASSQAQGVQPQHF.

The V call is TRBV11-2, the J call TRBJ2-1, with 9 bases matching TRBD1. CDR1 and CDR2 (germline): SGHAT, FQNNGV. The V gene end was trimmed by 3 bases and the J gene end by 6 bases; junction bases not matched to a gene: 0. The CDR3 totals 13 residues. The CDR3, as DNA: TGTGCCAGCAGCTTGGACAGGGGCAATGAGCAGTTCTTC. It encodes CASSLDRGNEQFF.

The chain joins TRBV11-1 to TRBJ1-3; D uncertain. Germline V gene lookup returns CDR1 SGHAT and CDR2 FQDESV (reference sequence). V lost 2 bases, J lost 2 bases, and 13 bases lay in between. The length of the CDR3 is 16 residues. The CDR3 DNA reads TGTGCCAGCAGCTTAATCATAGTTTTGGCTGGAAACACCATATATTTT. Amino acids: CASSLIIVLAGNTIYF.

CDR3 sequence (DNA): TGCGCCAGCAGCGCGGGAACCGGCACTGAAGCTTTCTTT. Translating gives CASSAGTGTEAFF. The V call is TRBV5-1, the J call TRBJ1-1; D is ambiguous. CDR1 SGHRS and CDR2 YFSETQ come from the germline V gene. There are 13 residues in the CDR3. V dropped 4 bases and J dropped 4 bases, with 11 bases sitting between them.